The 3 T cell receptor beta chains listed next were all sequenced from one sample in a study of shared clonotypes between healthy human individuals. Using immunoSEQ multiplex PCR, the repertoire was profiled, and TCRdb retains in-frame clones only, with some absent. The sample lists approximately 470,000 clones; around 80% were seen once. Specimen: PBMCs. All receptors derive from a woman aged 40 to 50 in good health. Some clones in this sample may be carry-over from other donors' samples.

This clone was observed once. The chain links TRBV6-5 to TRBJ2-1; D call uncertain. Trimming stripped 6 bases from V and 4 bases from J, with 16 bases between. There are 15 residues in the CDR3. Germline V gene lookup returns CDR1 MNHEY and CDR2 SVGAGI. The CDR3 reads CASREPDQNYNEQFF. The CDR3 region has the DNA TGTGCCAGCAGGGAACCGGACCAGAATTACAATGAGCAGTTCTTC.

The chain is built from TRBV6-5 and TRBJ2-7; D gene unclear. Germline V gene sequence: CDR1 MNHEY, CDR2 SVGAGI. This CDR3 has 15 amino acids. Trimming took off 0 bases at V and 6 bases at J, with 15 bases between the two ends. CDR3 DNA sequence: TGTGCCAGCAGTTACTCATGGGATGGGGTTCGCGAGCAGTACTTC. It specifies CASSYSWDGVREQYF.

The chain couples TRBV6-5 to TRBJ2-7; D is unresolved. Germline V lookup: CDR1 MNHEY, CDR2 SVGAGI. CDR3 length: 16 amino acids. The V gene lost 2 bases and the J gene lost 5 bases, with 19 bases spanning the gap. The CDR3 DNA reads TGTGCCAGCAGTTACACCCTCTCGTCCGCCGGCCACGAGCAGTACTTC. Translated: CASSYTLSSAGHEQYF.